The 22 T cell receptor beta chains below come from one sample, sequenced in a study of T cell repertoires in MIS-A myocarditis. Profiled with immunoSEQ multiplex PCR; TCRdb holds only in-frame clones, not every one. The sample lists fewer than 15,000 clones, around 70% occurring once. Sequenced sample: left ventricle heart tissue obtained at autopsy. Every receptor here comes from a man aged 18-30 years with fulminant myocarditis from multisystem inflammatory syndrome in adults (MIS-A) after COVID-19.

The chain combines TRBV7-9 with TRBJ2-1, with 9 positions matching TRBD2. V lost 5 bases and J lost 8; bases outside the gene matches: 13. Germline CDR1 reads SEHNR; CDR2 reads FQNEAQ (reference sequence). CDR3 size: 16 residues. The CDR3 reads CASSRKAAGGPDEQFF. CDR3 bases: TGTGCCAGCAGCCGGAAGGCGGCGGGAGGGCCTGATGAGCAGTTCTTC.

The V call is TRBV6-5, the J call TRBJ1-1; D gene ambiguous. Germline CDR1 reads MNHEY; CDR2 reads SVGAGI. With 6 bases removed from V and 3 bases from J, the gap between germline ends came to 14 bases. The CDR3 contains 14 residues. The CDR3 DNA sequence: TGTGCCAGCAGCCTTTCTTTAGTGGACACTGAAGCTTTCTTT. Translated, it gives CASSLSLVDTEAFF.

This chain joins TRBV3-1 (or the pseudogene TRBV3-2) and TRBJ1-4, with unresolved D. Deletions cut 4 bases from V and 8 bases from J, with 11 bases between. The germline V gene has CDR1 LGHDT and CDR2 YNNKEL (reference sequence). The CDR3 spans 13 residues. The DNA for the CDR3 is TGTGCCAGCAGCCTTCCCGTAGGGGAAAAACTGTTTTTT. This translates into CASSLPVGEKLFF.

The chain recombines TRBV12-3 or TRBV12-4 with TRBJ1-4; the D is unclear. The V gene lost 6 bases and the J gene lost 11 bases, with 16 bases spanning the gap. The CDR3 spans 13 residues. DNA for the CDR3: TGTGCCAGCAGCCCAGATTCGGTTGCGAAACTGTTTTTT. Protein sequence: CASSPDSVAKLFF.

In its sample, this clone was seen a few times. The chain carries TRBV5-1 and TRBJ1-6; 10 bases are a match to TRBD1. The V and J ends lost 1 base and 10 bases, in that order; junction bases with no gene match: 5. The CDR3 is 15 residues long. Germline V gene data show CDR1 as SGHRS and CDR2 as YFSETQ. CDR3 amino acids: CASSLSGQGRSPLHF. CDR3 coding DNA: TGCGCCAGCAGCTTGTCGGGACAGGGGCGATCACCCCTCCACTTT.

In DNA, the CDR3 is TGTGCCAGCAGCCTCGTACCAGGGGGCTGGGGCGGGGAGCTGTTTTTT. This encodes CASSLVPGGWGGELFF. The chain combines TRBV3-1 (or the pseudogene TRBV3-2) with TRBJ2-2; 8 nucleotides match TRBD1. Germline trimming cut 4 bases from V and 7 bases from J; bases unmatched to any gene: 11. Germline V gene lookup returns CDR1 LGHDT and CDR2 YNNKEL (reference sequence). This CDR3 has 16 residues.

The chain uses TRBV7-9 and TRBJ1-1; the match to TRBD1 covers 7 bases. Looked up from germline, CDR1 is SEHNR and CDR2 is FQNEAQ (reference sequence). J was trimmed by 8 bases and V by 2 bases; bases with no gene match: 5. The CDR3 is made up of 13 amino acids. The CDR3 region is CASSLTPGQEAFF. The CDR3 nucleotides are TGTGCCAGCAGCTTAACGCCGGGACAGGAAGCTTTCTTT.

This chain connects TRBV10-1 to TRBJ2-1; D is uncertain. Germline V lookup: CDR1 WNHNN, CDR2 SYGVQD (reference sequence). The CDR3 loop spans 12 amino acids. The ends were cut back, 2 bases at V and 10 bases at J, with 9 bases in the middle. The CDR3 loop reads CASSENYLEQFF. The CDR3 bases are TGCGCCAGCAGTGAGAACTACTTGGAGCAGTTCTTC.

This clone was counted once. The chain uses TRBV28 and TRBJ2-2; D is tentatively TRBD1 or TRBD2 (7 bases each). The V and J ends lost 10 bases and 0 bases respectively, with 15 bases between them. This CDR3 contains 15 residues. The V gene's germline CDR1 is MDHEN and CDR2 SYDVKM. The CDR3 region has the DNA TGTGCCATCCCAGCAGGGGGGGCGAACACCGGGGAGCTGTTTTTT. As protein: CAIPAGGANTGELFF.

This clone was seen a handful of times. The chain has TRBV24-1 and TRBJ2-1; D uncertain. The CDR3 has 15 amino acids. V dropped 5 bases and J dropped 0 bases, with 10 bases sitting between them. Germline V gene data show CDR1 as KGHDR and CDR2 as SFDVKD. CDR3 loop: CATSVQTSSYNEQFF. CDR3 DNA: TGTGCCACCAGTGTCCAGACGAGCTCCTACAATGAGCAGTTCTTC.

The chain couples TRBV25-1 to TRBJ1-1; the D gene is possibly TRBD1 (5 bases). There are 14 residues in the CDR3. CDR1 is MGHDK and CDR2 is SYGVNS in the germline V gene. Trimming stripped 4 bases from V and 4 bases from J, with 13 bases between. The CDR3 spells CASSGDRFFTEAFF. The DNA of the CDR3 is TGTGCCAGCAGTGGAGACAGATTCTTCACTGAAGCTTTCTTT. Complete variable domain (other parts from reference TRBV25-1 and TRBJ1-1): EADIYQTPRYLVIGTGKKITLECSQTMGHDKMYWYQQDPGMELHLIHYSYGVNSTEKGDLSSESTVSRIRTEHFPLTLESARPSHTSQYLCASSGDRFFTEAFFGQGTRLTVV.

CDR3 region: CASSHRQNYGYTF. The DNA for the CDR3 is TGTGCCAGCAGCCACCGACAGAACTATGGCTACACCTTC. This chain uses TRBV14 with TRBJ1-2; tentatively, D is TRBD1 (5 bases). CDR1 is SGHDN and CDR2 is FVKESK in the germline V gene. Trimming pared 3 bases from V and 2 bases from J, leaving 7 bases between. This CDR3 is 13 amino acids long.

The rearrangement uses TRBV4-2 and TRBJ2-3, with D possibly matching TRBD1 (5 bases). This CDR3 contains 16 residues. Germline V gives CDR1 LGHNA, CDR2 YNFKEQ. The V end lost 1 base, the J end lost 0 bases, and 11 bases lay between the germline ends. The CDR3 spells CASSQGQGSSTDTQYF. The CDR3 DNA follows: TGTGCCAGCAGCCAAGGTCAGGGTTCTAGCACAGATACGCAGTATTTT.

CDR3 sequence: CASSLTPQNGETQYF. The CDR3 DNA is TGTGCCAGCAGCTTAACCCCACAGAATGGAGAGACCCAGTACTTC. The V gene is TRBV7-3, the J gene TRBJ2-5, with D uncertain. CDR1 is SGHTA, CDR2 FQGTGA, per germline. The CDR3 is made up of 15 amino acids. V lost 0 bases, J lost 4 bases, and 12 bases lay in between.

The rearrangement joins TRBV7-3 to TRBJ2-3; D call uncertain. CDR3 length equals 15 residues. V lost 5 bases, J lost 1 base, and 13 bases lay in between. Germline assignment: CDR1 SGHTA and CDR2 FQGTGA. The CDR3 DNA reads TGTGCCAGCAGCCGGCTGGGGTCGGGCACAGATACGCAGTATTTT. Protein: CASSRLGSGTDTQYF.

This clone has more than one count but fewer than ten. The chain links TRBV14 to TRBJ1-2; TRBD1 is a possible D gene (6 bases). V lost 4 bases, J lost 7 bases, and 19 bases lay in between. Per germline, CDR1 SGHDN and CDR2 FVKESK. This CDR3 comprises 15 residues. CDR3: CASSRASGGWTGYTF. CDR3 nucleotides: TGTGCCAGCAGCCGGGCGTCGGGGGGCTGGACTGGCTACACCTTC.

This sequence joins TRBV7-2 and TRBJ1-1; 7 bases line up with TRBD1. The V and J ends lost 6 bases and 7 bases, in that order; junction bases with no gene match: 2. Germline V CDR1 and CDR2: SGHTA, FQGNSA. The CDR3 has 11 amino acids. In DNA, the CDR3 is TGTGCCAGCAGGGGGACAGTTGAAGCTTTCTTT. Its translation is CASRGTVEAFF.

The chain links TRBV19 to TRBJ2-2; 13 bases align to TRBD2. The CDR3 spans 16 residues. V lost 4 bases, J lost 6 bases, and 5 bases stayed unmatched. CDR1 and CDR2 from the germline V gene are LNHDA and SQIVND (reference sequence). This CDR3 is CASSRGLAGKAGELFF. As DNA, the CDR3 is TGTGCCAGTAGTAGGGGACTAGCGGGGAAGGCCGGGGAGCTGTTTTTT.

This clone was picked up a small number of times. V usage is TRBV12-3 or TRBV12-4 and J usage is TRBJ1-2, with unresolved D. V was cut by 5 bases and J by 8 bases, with 9 bases left in between. The CDR3 runs to 11 residues. CDR3 nucleotide sequence: TGTGCCAGCAGTCAGGCTCTCGGCTACACCTTC. Amino acid sequence: CASSQALGYTF.

The V gene is TRBV18, the J gene TRBJ2-1; 8 bases align to TRBD1. This CDR3 has 17 amino acids. Germline V CDR1 and CDR2: KGHSH, LQKENI. J lost 7 bases, V lost 3 bases, and 14 bases had no gene match. In DNA form, the CDR3 reads TGTGCCAGCTCACCCGGACAGGGTCCCACAATTGAGAATGAGCAGTTCTTC. It translates to CASSPGQGPTIENEQFF.

The chain couples TRBV2 to TRBJ2-7; 7 bases match TRBD1. This CDR3 is 15 amino acids long. CDR1 and CDR2 (germline): SNHLY, FYNNEI. With 4 bases clipped from V and 6 bases from J, the junction kept 12 bases outside the gene matches. CDR3 protein: CASSGGTVGSAEQYF. DNA for the CDR3: TGTGCCAGCAGTGGGGGGACAGTGGGTTCGGCCGAGCAGTACTTC.

The rearrangement links TRBV5-8 to TRBJ2-7; D remains ambiguous. This CDR3 has 15 amino acids. Germline assignment: CDR1 SGHTS and CDR2 YDEGEE. Trimming pared 0 bases from V and 4 bases from J, leaving 14 bases between. CDR3 nucleotides: TGTGCCAGCAGCTTGGGACAATCTTGGGCATACGAGCAGTACTTC. It yields the protein CASSLGQSWAYEQYF.